The T cell receptor (beta chain) under discussion was sequenced for a study of PD-L1 blockade in urothelial cancer. Study findings and constraints: Blood clones associated with the tumor expanded more at 3 weeks in durable-benefit patients.

Time point here: pretreatment peripheral blood. All patients carried locally advanced or metastatic urothelial carcinoma. Trimming stripped 3 bases from V and 4 bases from J, with 6 bases between. Germline CDR1 and CDR2: WNHNN and SYGVQD (reference sequence). The CDR3 has 13 residues. TCR analog templates of synthetic origin were spiked into each PCR. Sequencing used immunoSEQ multiplex PCR; TCRdb keeps in-frame clones, though not all of them. The sample holds 55,000 to 80,000 clones; more than 75% are singletons and the top ten take under 15%. This clone was seen a single time. The target antigen is unknown.

This clonotype originated in a man in his 60s with urothelial cancer. The material sequenced was PBMCs, taken around atezolizumab (anti-PD-L1) treatment. This rearrangement joins TRBV10-1 to TRBJ2-2, with D maybe TRBD2 (5 bases). Written as DNA, the CDR3 is TGCGCCAGCAGTGACGGGATCACCGGGGAGCTGTTTTTT. This gives the protein CASSDGITGELFF.